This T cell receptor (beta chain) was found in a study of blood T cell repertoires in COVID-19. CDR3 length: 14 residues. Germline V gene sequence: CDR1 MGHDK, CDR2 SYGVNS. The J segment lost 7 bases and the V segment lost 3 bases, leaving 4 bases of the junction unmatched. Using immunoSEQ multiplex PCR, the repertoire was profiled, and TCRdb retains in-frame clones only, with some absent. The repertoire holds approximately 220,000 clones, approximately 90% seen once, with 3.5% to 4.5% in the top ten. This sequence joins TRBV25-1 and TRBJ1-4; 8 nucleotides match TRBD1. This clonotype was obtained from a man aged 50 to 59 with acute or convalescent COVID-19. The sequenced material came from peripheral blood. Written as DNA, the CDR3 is TGTGCCAGCAGTGAGACAGGGGCTGGTGAAAAACTGTTTTTT. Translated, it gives CASSETGAGEKLFF.